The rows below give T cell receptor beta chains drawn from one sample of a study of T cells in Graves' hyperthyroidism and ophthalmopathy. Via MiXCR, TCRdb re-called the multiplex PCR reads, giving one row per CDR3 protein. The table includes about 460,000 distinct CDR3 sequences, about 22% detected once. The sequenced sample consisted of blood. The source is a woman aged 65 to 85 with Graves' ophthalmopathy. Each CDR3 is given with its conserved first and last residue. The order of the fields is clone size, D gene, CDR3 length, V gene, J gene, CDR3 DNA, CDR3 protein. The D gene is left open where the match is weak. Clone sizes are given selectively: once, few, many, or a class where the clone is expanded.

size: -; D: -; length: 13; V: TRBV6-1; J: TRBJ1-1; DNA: TGTGCCAGCCAGGGAGGGGCGAACACTGAAGCTTTCTTT; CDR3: CASQGGANTEAFF
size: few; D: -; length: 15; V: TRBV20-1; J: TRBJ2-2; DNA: TGCAGTGCGAGACAGGCCGTTCGGGGCACCGGGGAGCTGTTTTTT; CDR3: CSARQAVRGTGELFF
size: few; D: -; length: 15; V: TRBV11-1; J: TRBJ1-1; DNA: TGTGCCAGCAGCTTATTGGCACGCTTGAACACTGAAGCTTTCTTT; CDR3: CASSLLARLNTEAFF
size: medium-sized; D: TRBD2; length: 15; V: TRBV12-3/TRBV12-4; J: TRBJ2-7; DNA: TGTGCCAGCAGTTTCGGGACTAGCATAATCTACGAGCAGTACTTC; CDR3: CASSFGTSIIYEQYF
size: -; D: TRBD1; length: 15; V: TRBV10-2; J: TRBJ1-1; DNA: TGCGCCAGCCTTGACAGGGACACCGTCGGCACTGAAGCTTTCTTT; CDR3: CASLDRDTVGTEAFF
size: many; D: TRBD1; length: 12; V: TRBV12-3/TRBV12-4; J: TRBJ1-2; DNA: TGTGCCAGCAGCAGGGGACAGCGCGGCTACACCTTC; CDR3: CASSRGQRGYTF
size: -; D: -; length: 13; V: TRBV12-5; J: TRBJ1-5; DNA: TGTGCTAGTGGCAAGGCCACGGGACAGCCCCAGCATTTT; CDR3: CASGKATGQPQHF
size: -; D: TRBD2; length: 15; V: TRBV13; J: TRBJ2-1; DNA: TGTGCCAGCACCATAACCGGACTAGCCGCCAATGAGCAGTTCTTC; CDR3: CASTITGLAANEQFF
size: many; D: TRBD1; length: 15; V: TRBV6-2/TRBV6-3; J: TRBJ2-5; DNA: TGTGCCAGCAGTTACTCCACAGGGGACCAAGAGACCCAGTACTTC; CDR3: CASSYSTGDQETQYF
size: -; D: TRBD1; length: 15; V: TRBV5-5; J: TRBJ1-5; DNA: TGTGCCAGCAGCTCCGACAGGGACCCAAATCAGCCCCAGCATTTT; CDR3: CASSSDRDPNQPQHF
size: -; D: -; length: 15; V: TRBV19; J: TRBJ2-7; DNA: TGTGCCAGTAGTATCGGCAGACTGAATTCCTACGAGCAGTACTTC; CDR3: CASSIGRLNSYEQYF
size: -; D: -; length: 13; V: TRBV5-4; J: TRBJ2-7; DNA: TGTGCCAGCAGCCAAGGCGCTCTCTACGAGCAGTACTTC; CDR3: CASSQGALYEQYF
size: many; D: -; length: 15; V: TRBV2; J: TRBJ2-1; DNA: TGTGCCAGCACAAAGGACCCAATCGTCGAGGGTGAGCAGTTCTTC; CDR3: CASTKDPIVEGEQFF
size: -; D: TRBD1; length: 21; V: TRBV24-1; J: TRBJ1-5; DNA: TGTGCCACCAGTGATTTGGAGTCTCGGACAGGGGGGCCTTATAGCAATCAGCCCCAGCATTTT; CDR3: CATSDLESRTGGPYSNQPQHF
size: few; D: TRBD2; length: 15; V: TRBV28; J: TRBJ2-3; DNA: TGTGCCAGCAGTACCCAAGCGGGAGAGGGAGATACGCAGTATTTT; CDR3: CASSTQAGEGDTQYF
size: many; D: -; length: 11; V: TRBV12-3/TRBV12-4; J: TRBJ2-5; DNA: TGTGCCAGCAGTCCCGCCGAGACCCAGTACTTC; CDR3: CASSPAETQYF
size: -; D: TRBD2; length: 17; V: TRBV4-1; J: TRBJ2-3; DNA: TGCGCCAGCAGTGGAGGACTAGCGGGCCTTTGGGAAGATACGCAGTATTTT; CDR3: CASSGGLAGLWEDTQYF
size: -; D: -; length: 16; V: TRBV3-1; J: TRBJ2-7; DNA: TGTGCCAGCAGCCAAGGGCGGGCGGACCTACCCTACGAGCAGTACTTC; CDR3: CASSQGRADLPYEQYF
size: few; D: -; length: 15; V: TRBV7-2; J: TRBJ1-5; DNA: TGTGCCAGCAGCTCCCTGGGAGGGGTTGGACAGCCCCAGCATTTT; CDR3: CASSSLGGVGQPQHF
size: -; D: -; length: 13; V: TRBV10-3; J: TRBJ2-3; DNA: TGTGCCATCCGGGACTCTAGCACAGATACGCAGTATTTT; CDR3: CAIRDSSTDTQYF
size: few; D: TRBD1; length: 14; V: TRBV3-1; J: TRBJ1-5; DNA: TGTGCCAGCAGCCCGGACAGGGTGCATCAGCCCCAGCATTTT; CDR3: CASSPDRVHQPQHF
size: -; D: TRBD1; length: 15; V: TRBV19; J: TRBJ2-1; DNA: TGTGCCAGTAGTATAGGCAGGGGGAGTTACAATGAGCAGTTCTTC; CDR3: CASSIGRGSYNEQFF
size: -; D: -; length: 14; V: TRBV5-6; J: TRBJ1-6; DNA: TGTGCCAGCAGCCCAGGAGCGGGTTATTCACCCCTCCACTTT; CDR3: CASSPGAGYSPLHF
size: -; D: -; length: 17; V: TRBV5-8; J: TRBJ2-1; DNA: TGTGCCAGCACCTCCCACAGCGGTTCACTCTCCTACAATGAGCAGTTCTTC; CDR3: CASTSHSGSLSYNEQFF
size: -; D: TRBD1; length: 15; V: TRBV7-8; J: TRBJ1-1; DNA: TGTGCCAGCAGCCCGTTCGGGACAGGGTACACTGAAGCTTTCTTT; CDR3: CASSPFGTGYTEAFF
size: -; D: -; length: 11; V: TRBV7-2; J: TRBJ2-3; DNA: TGTGCCAGCAGCTTAGCCTACGAAAAGTATTTT; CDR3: CASSLAYEKYF
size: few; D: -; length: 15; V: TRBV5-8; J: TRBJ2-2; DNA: TGTGCCAGCAGCTTAACGGGGGCTCAGGCCGGGGAGCTGTTTTTT; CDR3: CASSLTGAQAGELFF
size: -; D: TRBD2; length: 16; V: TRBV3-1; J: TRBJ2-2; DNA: TGTGCCAGCAGCCAAGGAGGGAGGGCGGGTACCGGGGAGCTGTTTTTT; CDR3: CASSQGGRAGTGELFF
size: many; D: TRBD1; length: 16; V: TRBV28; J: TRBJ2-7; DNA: TGTGCCAGCAGTTCAATCGGGGACAGGCTGAGCTACGAGCAGTACTTC; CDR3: CASSSIGDRLSYEQYF
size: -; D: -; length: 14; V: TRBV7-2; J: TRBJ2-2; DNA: TGTGCCAGCAGCTTAGGAGGGGGCCCCGGGGGGCTGTTTTTT; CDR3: CASSLGGGPGGLFF
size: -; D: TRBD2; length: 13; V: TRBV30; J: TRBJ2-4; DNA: TGTGCCTGGAGTAGGGAGGGTAAAAACATTCAGTACTTC; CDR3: CAWSREGKNIQYF
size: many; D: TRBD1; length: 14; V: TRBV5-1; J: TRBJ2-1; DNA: TGCGCCAGCAGCCTCGGACAGGGTACGCATGAGCAGTTCTTC; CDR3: CASSLGQGTHEQFF
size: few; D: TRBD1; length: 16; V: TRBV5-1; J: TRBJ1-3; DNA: TGCGCCAGCAGCTCGGGACAGATCAGCTCTGGAAACACCATATATTTT; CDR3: CASSSGQISSGNTIYF
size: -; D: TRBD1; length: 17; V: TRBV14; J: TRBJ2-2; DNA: TGTGCCAGCAGCCAGGGAAGACAGGGGGCGAGCACCGGGGAGCTGTTTTTT; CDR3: CASSQGRQGASTGELFF
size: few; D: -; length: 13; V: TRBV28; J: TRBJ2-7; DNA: TGTGCCAGCATGGCGGAAGGACTCTACGAGCAGTACTTC; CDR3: CASMAEGLYEQYF
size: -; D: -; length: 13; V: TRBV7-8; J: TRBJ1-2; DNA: TGTGCCAGCAGCCTGCTCACGGGCTATGGCTACACCTTC; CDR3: CASSLLTGYGYTF
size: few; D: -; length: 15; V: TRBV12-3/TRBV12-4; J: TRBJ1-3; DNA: TGTGCCAGCAGTCCCCTGACAGTTACTGGAAACACCATATATTTT; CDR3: CASSPLTVTGNTIYF
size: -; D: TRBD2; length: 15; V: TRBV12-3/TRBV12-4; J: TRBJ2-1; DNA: TGTGCCAGCAGTTTAGTAGCGGGAGGGCCAAATGAGCAGTTCTTC; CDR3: CASSLVAGGPNEQFF
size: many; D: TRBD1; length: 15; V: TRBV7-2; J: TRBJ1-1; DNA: TGTGCCAGCAGCCCACAGAACAGGGGTGGCACTGAAGCTTTCTTT; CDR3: CASSPQNRGGTEAFF
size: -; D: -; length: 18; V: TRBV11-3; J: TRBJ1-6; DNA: TGTGCCAGCAGCTCCGCCCCAGACAGGAGCTCCTATAATTCACCCCTCCACTTT; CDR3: CASSSAPDRSSYNSPLHF
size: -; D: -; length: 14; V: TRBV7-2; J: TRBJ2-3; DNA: TGTGCCAGCAGACGGGACTCCAACACAGATACGCAGTATTTT; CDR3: CASRRDSNTDTQYF
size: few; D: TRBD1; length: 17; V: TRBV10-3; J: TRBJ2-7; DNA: TGTGCCATCAGTGAGTCAGTTTCGGGCAGGGGGTCGGGCGAGCAGTACTTC; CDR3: CAISESVSGRGSGEQYF
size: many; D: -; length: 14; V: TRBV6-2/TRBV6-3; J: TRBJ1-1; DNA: TGTGCCAGCAAAAGGCCCAGCGGGAACACTGAAGCTTTCTTT; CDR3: CASKRPSGNTEAFF
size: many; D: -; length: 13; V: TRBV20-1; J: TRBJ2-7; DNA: TGCAGTGCTAGTACACTAGGGGTCTACGAGCAGTACTTC; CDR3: CSASTLGVYEQYF
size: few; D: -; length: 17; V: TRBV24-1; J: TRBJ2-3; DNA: TGTGCCACCAGTGATGCCCGGGGATCCTTAGGCACAGATACGCAGTATTTT; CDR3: CATSDARGSLGTDTQYF
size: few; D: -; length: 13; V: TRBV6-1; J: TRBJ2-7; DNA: TGTGCCAGCAGAGGGGAGATGGCCTACGAGCAGTACTTC; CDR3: CASRGEMAYEQYF
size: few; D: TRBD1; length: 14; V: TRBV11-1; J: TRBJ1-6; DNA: TGTGCCAGCAGCATGCGACAGGGGGAATCACCCCTCCACTTT; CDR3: CASSMRQGESPLHF
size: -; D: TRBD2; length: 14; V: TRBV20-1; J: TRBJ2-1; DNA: TGCAGTGCTCCTAGCGGGATTCGTTACAATGAGCAGTTCTTC; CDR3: CSAPSGIRYNEQFF
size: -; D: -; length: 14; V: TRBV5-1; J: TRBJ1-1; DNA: TGCGCCAGCAGCTTGGTGGCATCTAACACTGAAGCTTTCTTT; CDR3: CASSLVASNTEAFF
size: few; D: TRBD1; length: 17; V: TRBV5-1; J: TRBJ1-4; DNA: TGCGCCAGCAGCTTGGTCAGGGGGCAAGGAACTAATGAAAAACTGTTTTTT; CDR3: CASSLVRGQGTNEKLFF
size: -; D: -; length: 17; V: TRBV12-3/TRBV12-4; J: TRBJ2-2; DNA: TGTGCCAGCAGTCCCCGGGTGGCTTGGGGGATTCCCGGGGAGCTGTTTTTT; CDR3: CASSPRVAWGIPGELFF
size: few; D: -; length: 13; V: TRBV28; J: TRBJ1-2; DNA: TGTGCCAGCTCAGGCGTGGGGGATTATGGCTACACCTTC; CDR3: CASSGVGDYGYTF
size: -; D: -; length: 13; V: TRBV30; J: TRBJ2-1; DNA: TGTGCCTGGAGTGTGGTTCTAGCCAATGAGCAGTTCTTC; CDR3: CAWSVVLANEQFF